This TCR beta chain was sequenced during a study of T cell responses to AZD1222 COVID-19 vaccine (dated by TCRdb to the early 2020s). For the study in its entirety: AZD1222 recipients whose second dose came at about 4 weeks and those whose second dose came at about 12 weeks were combined into one group, since spike-specific TCR depth and breadth did not differ between the two schedules. Enrollment into the trials was organized by age into subgroups of 18-55, 56-69 and 70-plus years, and those subgroups contained about 160, 30 and 59 TCR-sequenced participants, respectively. A total of 230 or so trial participants underwent TCR sequencing, of whom nearly 210 received two doses of AZD1222 and 26 received two doses of the MenACWY control vaccine.

This clone has just one count. Its antigen remains undetermined. No much larger clone is present one base from it, and per-base qualities are unavailable. In the germline V gene (reference sequence), CDR1 corresponds to SEHNR and CDR2 to FQNEAQ. V and J are truncated by 4 bases and 0 bases respectively, leaving an intervening sequence of 12 bases. Taken from cysteine to phenylalanine, the CDR3 has 15 residues. Just the 45-base CDR3 DNA is kept, in frame starting at base 1. What the study reported, not specific to this receptor: In the small 56-69-year group, the increase in depth fell short of significance, most likely because of low power. Conclusions about previously exposed vaccinees were limited because only six AZD1222 recipients were SARS-CoV-2 seropositive at baseline. Participants were mostly white British, with more females than males. The authors suggested clonal diversity may have been underestimated. Nearly half of unique spike-specific TCRs reportedly recognized epitopes outside regions mutated in the B.1.351 and B.1.1.7 variants. Because no day 14 peak-response samples were available, repertoires were characterized only after the peak T cell response. The whole spike protein was spanned by vaccine-associated CD4 TCRs, and dominant responses were seen in regions 160-218 and 743-854. After two AZD1222 doses, both the breadth and the depth of spike-specific TCRs were significantly higher than at day 0 and than in MenACWY recipients.

The time point label on this specimen signifies: baseline before first vaccination. Vaccinee samples were obtained from the UK trials COV001 and COV002, which included a single-blind randomized controlled phase 2/3 trial of AZD1222 (ChAdOx1 nCoV-19) in healthy adults. Trial participant PBMC samples were collected at day 0 and day 28 after the second dose for TCRbeta chain sequencing. The CDR3 regions of human TCRbeta chains were subjected to immunosequencing. As for how the authors treated the data: TCRs in the repertoires were compared against a reference library of SARS-CoV-2-specific TCRs that had been generated with the MIRA antigen-specificity platform. Breadth was defined as the fraction of unique TCRs that were SARS-CoV-2-associated. Depth was defined as the fraction of total T cells that were SARS-CoV-2-associated. Using the MIRA data, each spike-specific TCR was mapped to the spike region that the TCR reacts to and placed in a CD4 or CD8 class. Log10-transformed breadth and depth values were compared by one-way ANOVA with Sidak's multiple comparisons tests. Held by TCRdb, this immuneACCESS table contains in-frame sequences only and omits some clones. Under half of the omission traces to an unresolved V gene where checked; the cause of the rest is unknown. That table supplies the V and J calls and clone size; D and trimming were determined from the DNA. The sample has tens of thousands of clones on record, 85% to 90% of them singletons. The top ten clones comprise almost 8.5% of the sample.

Here the chain combines TRBV7-9 and TRBJ1-1, and TRBD1 may be the D gene, going by 5 matching bases. The starting material was peripheral blood, obtained on day 0 of AZD1222 vaccination. The clonotype was recovered from an adult in good health. The CDR3 has the sequence CASSSDMGLNTEAFF. The sequenced DNA: TGTGCCAGCAGCTCGGACATGGGTTTGAACACTGAAGCTTTCTTT.